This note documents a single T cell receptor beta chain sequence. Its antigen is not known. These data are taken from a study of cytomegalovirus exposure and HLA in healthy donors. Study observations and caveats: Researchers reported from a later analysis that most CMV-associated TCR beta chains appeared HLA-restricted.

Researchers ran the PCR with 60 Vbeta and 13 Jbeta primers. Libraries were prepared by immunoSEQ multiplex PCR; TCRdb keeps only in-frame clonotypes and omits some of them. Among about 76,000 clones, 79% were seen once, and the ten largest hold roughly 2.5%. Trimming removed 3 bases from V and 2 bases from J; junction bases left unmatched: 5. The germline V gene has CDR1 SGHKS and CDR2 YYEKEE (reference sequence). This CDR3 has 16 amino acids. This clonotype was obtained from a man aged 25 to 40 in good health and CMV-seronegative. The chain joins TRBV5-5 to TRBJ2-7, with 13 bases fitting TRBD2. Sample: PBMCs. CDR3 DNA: TGTGCCAGCAGCTCGGGACTAGCGGGGCCCGCCTACGAGCAGTACTTC. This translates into CASSSGLAGPAYEQYF. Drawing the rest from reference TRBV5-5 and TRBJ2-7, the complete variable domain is DAGVTQSPTHLIKTRGQQVTLRCSPISGHKSVSWYQQVLGQGPQFIFQYYEKEERGRGNFPDRFSARQFPNYSSELNVNALLLGDSALYLCASSSGLAGPAYEQYFGPGTRLTVT.